This is a list of T cell receptor beta chains from one sample in a study of blood T cell repertoires in COVID-19. Libraries were prepared by immunoSEQ multiplex PCR; TCRdb keeps only in-frame clonotypes and omits some of them. Found here are about 230,000 clones, about four fifths of them singletons; the top ten hold around 4.4%. The material sequenced was peripheral blood. The receptors were gathered from a man aged 45 to 65 with active or convalescent COVID-19. Each CDR3 is given without its conserved first and last residue. The order of the fields is J gene, V gene, CDR3 protein.

TRBJ2-1 | TRBV18 | ASSPTGVPTNEQF
TRBJ2-7 | TRBV9 | ASSPGQSDYEQY
TRBJ2-5 | TRBV3-1/TRBV3-2 | ASSQRTSGQETQY
TRBJ1-4 | TRBV9 | ASSPDVGAGATNEKLF
TRBJ2-5 | TRBV7-9 | ASSLASLLAGRMEETQY
TRBJ1-2 | TRBV4-2 | ASSQGDRYNYGYT
TRBJ1-5 | TRBV6-2/TRBV6-3 | ASSPQPNSPKH
TRBJ2-3 | TRBV9 | ASSEAGAGNTQY
TRBJ2-7 | TRBV16 | ASSPPWAHYEQY
TRBJ1-1 | TRBV6-5 | ASRAGTGMGTEAF
TRBJ2-1 | TRBV7-9 | ASSPAVRYNEQF
TRBJ2-3 | TRBV3-1/TRBV3-2 | ASSQRRTGTQY
TRBJ2-7 | TRBV9 | ASSVGVYDYEQY
TRBJ2-7 | TRBV5-1 | ASSPSFGTGAYEQY
TRBJ1-4 | TRBV5-4 | ASSFLGGDEKLF
TRBJ1-2 | TRBV30 | AWRLTGGASGYT
TRBJ2-1 | TRBV11-2 | ASSDTGGEQF
TRBJ1-1 | TRBV7-9 | ASSLAQGNTEAF
TRBJ2-7 | TRBV7-2 | ASSPQTGGREQY
TRBJ2-1 | TRBV5-1 | ASSKGQGAGLSYNEQF
TRBJ2-3 | TRBV6-1 | ASSELSWGQGSADTQY
TRBJ2-5 | TRBV9 | ASSETSGGQETQY
TRBJ2-2 | TRBV2 | ASTVTSVDTGELF
TRBJ2-3 | TRBV5-6 | ASSLQAGGWDTQY
TRBJ2-5 | TRBV7-9 | ASSPLGQKETQY
TRBJ1-6 | TRBV6-1 | ASSEQGGSSPLH
TRBJ2-1 | TRBV30 | AWSSTGGREQF
TRBJ1-3 | TRBV6-5 | ASSYEGVPGNTIY
TRBJ2-7 | TRBV27 | ASSFGGEQY
TRBJ1-2 | TRBV2 | ASGGTGINGYT
TRBJ2-2 | TRBV13 | ASSADQGSGELF
TRBJ1-5 | TRBV28 | ASNRGGVNSNQPQH
TRBJ2-7 | TRBV19 | ASSLAGGLYEQY
TRBJ1-3 | TRBV9 | ASSVEGVARNTIY
TRBJ2-2 | TRBV4-2 | ASSLRLRTSDSNTGELF
TRBJ1-2 | TRBV10-2 | ASSERTGNYGYT
TRBJ1-1 | TRBV19 | ASKTTGERGAF
TRBJ1-2 | TRBV30 | AWSVLGGSGYT
TRBJ2-1 | TRBV3-1/TRBV3-2 | ASSPLRGSSYNEQF
TRBJ1-3 | TRBV28 | ASSHPGLRSGNTIY
TRBJ1-1 | TRBV5-4 | ASSLDRHEAF